These T cell receptor beta chains were read from a single sample in a study of T-cell reconstitution after alpha-beta-depleted transplantation in children. TCRdb called the PCR reads again in MiXCR, with one record for every CDR3 protein. The sample shows about 210,000 distinct CDR3 sequences, more than 15% of them seen only once. The sequenced sample was PBMCs, mostly from graft donor cells, obtained 360 days after TCRalphabeta/CD19-depleted stem cell transplant. The receptors were gathered from a male patient between 2 and 10 years old who had a stem cell transplant for acute lymphoblastic leukemia, so the T cells may come from the graft donor. Each CDR3 is given with its conserved first and last residue. D genes are given only for firm matches. Not every row has a clone size; where given, it reads once, few, many or a size class.

cdr3_aa cdr3_nt j_call v_call clone_size d_call
CASSPAGGHFSYEQYF TGTGCCAGCAGTCCCGCGGGGGGGCACTTCTCCTACGAGCAGTACTTC TRBJ2-7 TRBV28 . TRBD2
CASSRDRGEEKLFF TGTGCCAGCAGCCGGGACAGGGGTGAAGAAAAACTGTTTTTT TRBJ1-4 TRBV7-2 . TRBD1
CSARGRDSIYEQYF TGCAGTGCTCGAGGCCGGGACAGCATCTACGAGCAGTACTTC TRBJ2-7 TRBV20-1 . TRBD1
CASSGEQGAVEQYF TGTGCCAGCAGCGGAGAACAGGGGGCGGTCGAGCAGTACTTC TRBJ2-7 TRBV5-6 few TRBD1
CASSRQENTEAFF TGCGCCAGCAGCCGACAGGAGAACACTGAAGCTTTCTTT TRBJ1-1 TRBV5-1 few .
CASRGLAATDTQYF TGTGCCAGTCGCGGACTAGCGGCCACAGATACGCAGTATTTT TRBJ2-3 TRBV19 few TRBD2
CASGQGNEQFF TGCGCCAGCGGACAGGGGAATGAGCAGTTCTTC TRBJ2-1 TRBV4-3 few TRBD1
CASTVAVRNWNTGELFF TGTGCCAGCACCGTAGCAGTGAGAAACTGGAACACCGGGGAGCTGTTTTTT TRBJ2-2 TRBV12-3/TRBV12-4 few .
CASNRDSGTLMRPLHF TGCGCCAGCAACCGGGACAGCGGCACCCTAATGAGGCCCCTCCACTTT TRBJ1-6 TRBV10-2 . TRBD1
CASSLITPSNTEAFF TGTGCCAGCAGTTTGATTACCCCGTCGAACACTGAAGCTTTCTTT TRBJ1-1 TRBV6-5 few .
CASTLGGRTEAFF TGTGCCAGCACCCTCGGGGGGCGAACTGAAGCTTTCTTT TRBJ1-1 TRBV12-3/TRBV12-4 few .
CASSSLGVYEQYF TGTGCCAGCAGCTCTCTCGGGGTATACGAGCAGTACTTC TRBJ2-7 TRBV3-1 few .
CSARGLLGAGELFF TGCAGTGCTAGAGGGTTACTAGGTGCCGGGGAGCTGTTTTTT TRBJ2-2 TRBV20-1 few .
CASSLGDRPIKRLSYNEQFF TGTGCCAGCAGCTTAGGTGACAGACCAATTAAAAGACTCTCCTACAATGAGCAGTTCTTC TRBJ2-1 TRBV7-9 few .
CASSKDSNQPQHF TGCGCCAGCAGCAAGGACAGCAATCAGCCCCAGCATTTT TRBJ1-5 TRBV5-1 . .
CASSLSPAGKQETQYF TGTGCCAGCAGTTTATCGCCAGCGGGAAAGCAAGAGACCCAGTACTTC TRBJ2-5 TRBV27 . TRBD2
CASSLLKTDTQYF TGCGCCAGCAGCTTGTTAAAGACAGATACGCAGTATTTT TRBJ2-3 TRBV5-1 . .
CASSLFTGQGADEQFF TGTGCCAGCAGTTTATTCACCGGACAGGGGGCCGATGAGCAGTTCTTC TRBJ2-1 TRBV12-3/TRBV12-4 many TRBD1
CSARARPDEQFF TGCAGTGCTAGAGCCAGGCCGGATGAGCAGTTCTTC TRBJ2-1 TRBV20-1 few .
CASSFSGSDSYEQYF TGTGCCAGCAGTTTTAGCGGGAGCGACTCCTACGAGCAGTACTTC TRBJ2-7 TRBV28 few TRBD2
CAISQGASNTGELFF TGTGCCATCAGTCAGGGTGCGTCGAACACCGGGGAGCTGTTTTTT TRBJ2-2 TRBV10-3 . .
CASSLEVGLNEKLFF TGTGCCAGCAGCTTAGAAGTCGGATTGAATGAAAAACTGTTTTTT TRBJ1-4 TRBV7-2 . .
CASGSGTSGFIENTGELFF TGTGCCAGCGGATCTGGGACTAGCGGGTTTATTGAGAACACCGGGGAGCTGTTTTTT TRBJ2-2 TRBV12-3/TRBV12-4 . TRBD2
CASSLESGHPYNREQYF TGTGCCAGCAGTTTAGAATCGGGTCACCCCTACAATAGGGAGCAGTACTTC TRBJ2-7 TRBV28 . .
CATSRERGPTIYF TGTGCCACCAGCAGAGAGAGGGGGCCCACCATATATTTT TRBJ1-3 TRBV15 few TRBD1
CAVRDTTTRNEQYF TGTGCCGTCCGAGACACTACGACGCGGAACGAGCAGTACTTC TRBJ2-7 TRBV6-1 once .
CASSLWGATNEKLFF TGTGCCAGCAGCTTATGGGGGGCAACTAATGAAAAACTGTTTTTT TRBJ1-4 TRBV7-2 . .